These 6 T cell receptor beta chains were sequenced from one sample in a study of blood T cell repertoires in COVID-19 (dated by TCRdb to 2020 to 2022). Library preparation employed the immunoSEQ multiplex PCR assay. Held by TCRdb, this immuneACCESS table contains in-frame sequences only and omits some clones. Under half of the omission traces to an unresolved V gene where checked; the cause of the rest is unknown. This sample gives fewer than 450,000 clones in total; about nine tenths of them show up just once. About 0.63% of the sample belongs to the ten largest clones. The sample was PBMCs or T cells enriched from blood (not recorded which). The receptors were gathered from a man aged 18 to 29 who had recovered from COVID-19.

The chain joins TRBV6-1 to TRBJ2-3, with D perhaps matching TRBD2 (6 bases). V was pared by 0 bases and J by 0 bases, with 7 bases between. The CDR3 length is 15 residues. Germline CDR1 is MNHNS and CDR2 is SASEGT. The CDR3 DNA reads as TGTGCCAGCAGTGAAGCCGGGGGTAGCACAGATACGCAGTATTTT. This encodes CASSEAGGSTDTQYF.

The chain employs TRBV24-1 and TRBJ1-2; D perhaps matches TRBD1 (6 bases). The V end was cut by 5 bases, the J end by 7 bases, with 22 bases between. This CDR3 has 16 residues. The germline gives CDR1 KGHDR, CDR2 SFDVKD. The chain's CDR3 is CATSGTPGQTDSGYTF. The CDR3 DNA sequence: TGTGCCACCAGTGGAACGCCCGGACAGACCGACTCTGGCTACACCTTC.

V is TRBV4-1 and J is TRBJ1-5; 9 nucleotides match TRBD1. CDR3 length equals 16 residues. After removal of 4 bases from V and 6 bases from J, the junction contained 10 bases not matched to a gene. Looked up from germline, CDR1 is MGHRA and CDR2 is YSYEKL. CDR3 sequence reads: CASSPKGGDRVQPQHF. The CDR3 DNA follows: TGCGCCAGCAGCCCGAAGGGCGGGGACAGGGTTCAGCCCCAGCATTTT.

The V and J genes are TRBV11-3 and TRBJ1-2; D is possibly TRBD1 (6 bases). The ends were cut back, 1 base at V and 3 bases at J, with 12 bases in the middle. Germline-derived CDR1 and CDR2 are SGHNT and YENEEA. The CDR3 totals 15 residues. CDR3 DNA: TGTGCCAGCAGCTTAGGCGGCAGGGGCGACTATGGCTACACCTTC. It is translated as CASSLGGRGDYGYTF.

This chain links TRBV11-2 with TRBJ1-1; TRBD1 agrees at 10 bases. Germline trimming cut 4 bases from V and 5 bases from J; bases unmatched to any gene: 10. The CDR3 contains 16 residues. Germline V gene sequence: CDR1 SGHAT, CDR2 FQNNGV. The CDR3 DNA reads TGTGCCAGCAGCTACCGGGACAGGGGAGCGTGGACTGAAGCTTTCTTT. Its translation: CASSYRDRGAWTEAFF.

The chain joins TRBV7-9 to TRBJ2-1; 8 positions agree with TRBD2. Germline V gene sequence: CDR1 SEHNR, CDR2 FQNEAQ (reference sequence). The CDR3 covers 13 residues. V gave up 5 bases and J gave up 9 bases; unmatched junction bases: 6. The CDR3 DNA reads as TGTGCCAGCAGCCCCGCCGGGACTAGTGAGCAGTTCTTC. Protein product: CASSPAGTSEQFF.